The 10 T cell receptor beta chains below come from one sample, sequenced in a study of identical twins. TCRdb re-analysed the 5' RACE reads in MiXCR, keeping a single row per CDR3 protein. The top ten clones hold about 1.5% of a sample with roughly 630,000 distinct CDR3 sequences, 7.1% of them seen once. These records were also assigned to another study, of yellow fever vaccine responses in identical twins.

The specimen was PBMCs. These receptors all come from a woman younger than 35 in good health.

This clonotype was found a few times. The chain employs TRBV12-3 or TRBV12-4 and TRBJ2-1, with D uncertain. The CDR3 loop spans 14 amino acids. The V and J ends lost 7 bases and 4 bases respectively, with 14 bases between them. The CDR3 is CASTLGSLYNEQFF. CDR3 DNA: TGTGCCAGCACACTTGGGTCCCTATACAATGAGCAGTTCTTC.

This clonotype occurred many times. The V call is TRBV15, the J call TRBJ2-5; tentatively, D is TRBD1 (6 bases). In germline, CDR1 is LNHNV, CDR2 YYDKDF (reference sequence). V was cut by 5 bases and J by 2 bases, with 9 bases left in between. The CDR3 totals 13 residues. CDR3: CATSQGQQETQYF. CDR3 DNA sequence: TGTGCCACCAGCCAGGGACAACAAGAGACCCAGTACTTC.

This clonotype was observed a few times. CDR3 protein: CASSPGHTMNTEAFF. CDR3 nucleotides: TGCGCCAGCAGCCCGGGTCATACTATGAACACTGAAGCTTTCTTT. The chain joins TRBV5-1 to TRBJ1-1; no clear D gene. The V gene lost 4 bases and the J gene lost 0 bases, with 13 bases spanning the gap. The CDR3 has 15 residues. Germline V lookup: CDR1 SGHRS, CDR2 YFSETQ.

This clonotype was detected ten times or more. The chain joins TRBV7-9 to TRBJ2-2, with a possible D match to TRBD2 (6 bases). The ends were cut back, 3 bases at V and 3 bases at J, with 8 bases in the middle. The CDR3 loop spans 14 amino acids. The germline V gene has CDR1 SEHNR and CDR2 FQNEAQ (reference sequence). CDR3 loop: CASSFREDTGELFF. The CDR3 DNA reads as TGTGCCAGCAGCTTTAGGGAGGACACCGGGGAGCTGTTTTTT.

The sample holds a few counts of this clonotype. The chain recombines TRBV20-1 with TRBJ2-1; 11 bases are a match to TRBD2. CDR1 and CDR2 from the germline V gene are DFQATT and SNEGSKA (reference sequence). The CDR3 has 15 residues. V shed 4 bases, J shed 4 bases, and the junction held 6 bases outside the gene matches. CDR3 DNA: TGCAGTGCTAAGAAGACTAGCGGGACTTACAATGAGCAGTTCTTC. This codes for CSAKKTSGTYNEQFF.

The table lists this clonotype with a few counts. The CDR3 coding sequence is TGCAGCGGTAACAGGGGCAACCAAGAGACCCAGTACTTC. It codes for CSGNRGNQETQYF. The chain uses TRBV29-1 and TRBJ2-5, with 7 bases aligning to TRBD1. The length of the CDR3 is 13 residues. V lost 7 bases to trimming and J lost 0 bases; unmatched junction nucleotides: 5. Germline assignment: CDR1 SQVTM and CDR2 ANQGSEA.

The chain is built from TRBV20-1 and TRBJ2-1, with 10 bases aligning to TRBD1. From germline, CDR1 is DFQATT and CDR2 SNEGSKA (reference sequence). The CDR3 totals 14 residues. The V gene end was trimmed by 7 bases and the J gene end by 6 bases; junction bases not matched to a gene: 9. The chain's CDR3 is CSVPGDRGINEQFF. The DNA of the CDR3 is TGCAGTGTCCCAGGGGACAGGGGTATCAATGAGCAGTTCTTC.

The chain couples TRBV20-1 to TRBJ1-2, with D perhaps TRBD1 (6 bases). The germline gives CDR1 DFQATT, CDR2 SNEGSKA (reference sequence). The CDR3 runs to 14 residues. V was pared by 4 bases and J by 0 bases, with 12 bases between. DNA of the CDR3: TGCAGTGCTACCGGACAGACCTCTAACTATGGCTACACCTTC. It yields the protein CSATGQTSNYGYTF.

This clonotype was detected a few times. V usage is TRBV7-6 and J usage is TRBJ1-2; the match to TRBD1 covers 8 bases. The CDR3 runs to 16 residues. The J segment lost 8 bases and the V segment lost 1 base, leaving 12 bases of the junction unmatched. The germline CDR1 and CDR2 sequences are SGHVS and FNYEAQ. The CDR3 protein is CASSLDLSGGAGGYTF. As DNA, the CDR3 is TGTGCCAGCAGCTTAGACTTATCAGGGGGCGCGGGCGGCTACACCTTC.

This clonotype was seen at least ten times. The chain carries TRBV2 and TRBJ2-2; D is perhaps TRBD1 or TRBD2 (5 bases each). The V gene lost 6 bases and the J gene lost 1 base, with 12 bases spanning the gap. The CDR3 loop spans 15 amino acids. CDR1 and CDR2 from the germline V gene are SNHLY and FYNNEI. CDR3 coding DNA: TGTGCCAGCAGACCCGGGACGCAGAACACCGGGGAGCTGTTTTTT. Translating it yields CASRPGTQNTGELFF.